Only one count was recorded for the clone carrying this T cell receptor beta chain. The V and J ends lost 2 bases and 4 bases, in that order; junction bases with no gene match: 5. CDR3 length: 15 residues. Germline V gene data show CDR1 as SGHTA and CDR2 as FQGNSA. This sample was taken from a study of technical replicates of blood from a few donors. Profiling relied on immunoSEQ multiplex PCR, and the TCRdb table lists in-frame clones only, not all of them. The sample lists more than 90,000 clones, 85% to 95% occurring once. The J gene is TRBJ1-3, the V gene TRBV7-2, with 7 bases fitting TRBD1. The sequence was obtained from a human donor in good health. Sequencing was performed on T cells isolated from PBMCs. The DNA of the CDR3 is TGTGCCAGCAGCTTACAGGGGGATCTAGGAAACACCATATATTTT. This codes for CASSLQGDLGNTIYF.